This TCR beta chain was sequenced during a study of OX40 agonist ivuxolimab in advanced cancers. Data came from immunoSEQ multiplex PCR; TCRdb stores just in-frame clones and leaves some out. The sample holds more than 40,000 clones; around 90% are singletons and the top ten take roughly 50%. The CDR3 is 16 residues long. Per the germline V gene, CDR1 is SEHNR and CDR2 is FQNEAQ (reference sequence). Between the trimmed V and J ends, which lost 2 bases and 0 bases, there was a span of 11 bases. Sequencing used CD4+ or CD8+ T cells sorted from blood, obtained in a trial of the OX40 agonist ivuxolimab. The V gene is TRBV7-9, the J gene TRBJ2-1, with D possibly TRBD2 on 6 matching bases. The TCR comes from an adult with an advanced solid tumor such as melanoma, head and neck, liver or kidney cancer. This CDR3 reads CASSLWSGSSYNEQFF. For the CDR3, the DNA is TGTGCCAGCAGCTTATGGTCCGGGAGCTCCTACAATGAGCAGTTCTTC.